These 21 T cell receptor beta chains were sequenced from one sample in a study of blood T cell repertoires in COVID-19 (dated by TCRdb to 2020 to 2022). The library relied on the immunoSEQ multiplex PCR assay. Not all clones reach the TCRdb copy of this immuneACCESS table, which keeps in-frame sequences only. Checked studies attribute under half of the gap to unresolved V genes and leave the rest unexplained. The sample includes roughly 69,000 clones, with around 90% observed a single time. The leading ten clones occupy 5% to 6% of the sample. The specimen was peripheral blood. The origin of the receptors is a man aged 50-60 years with acute or convalescent COVID-19.

The V and J genes are TRBV11-2 and TRBJ2-1; 8 bases are shared with TRBD2. Losses at the gene ends were 4 bases for V and 4 bases for J; bases not matched to a gene: 9. There are 16 residues in the CDR3. Germline CDR1 is SGHAT and CDR2 is FQNNGV. CDR3 amino acids: CASSSPGTRGYNEQFF. CDR3 coding DNA: TGTGCCAGCAGCTCCCCCGGGACTAGGGGATACAATGAGCAGTTCTTC.

The chain recombines TRBV11-3 with TRBJ2-2, with 10 bases that match TRBD2. Germline V gene data show CDR1 as SGHNT and CDR2 as YENEEA. The CDR3 is 17 residues long. With V trimmed by 5 bases and J by 2 bases, 8 bases remained unmatched. CDR3 in DNA: TGTGCCAGCAGCACCCGGACTAGCGGAATCAACACCGGGGAGCTGTTTTTT. It translates to CASSTRTSGINTGELFF.

The chain couples TRBV11-2 to TRBJ2-2; 7 bases are a match to TRBD2. Germline CDR1 SGHAT, CDR2 FQNNGV. V trimming: 0 bases; J trimming: 4 bases; junction bases outside the gene matches: 5. CDR3 length equals 16 residues. The DNA for the CDR3 is TGTGCCAGCAGCTTAGAGCCTAGCGGATCCACCGGGGAGCTGTTTTTT. Translated: CASSLEPSGSTGELFF.

The chain recombines TRBV11-3 with TRBJ2-2; D is possibly TRBD1 (6 bases). Germline V lookup: CDR1 SGHNT, CDR2 YENEEA. V lost 5 bases, J lost 5 bases, and 9 bases lay in between. This CDR3 is built from 13 residues. CDR3 bases: TGTGCCAGCAGCCCCGGGACAACCGGGGAGCTGTTTTTT. Protein: CASSPGTTGELFF.

As DNA, the CDR3 is TGTGCCAGCAGTCCCGACAGGACCCTAATGAACACTGAAGCTTTCTTT. It translates to CASSPDRTLMNTEAFF. The chain combines TRBV11-1 with TRBJ1-1; D possibly corresponds to TRBD1 (6 bases). Trimming removed 6 bases from V and 0 bases from J, with 17 bases in between. The CDR3 runs to 16 residues. Germline CDR1 reads SGHAT; CDR2 reads FQDESV (reference sequence). The full variable domain, in which reference TRBV11-1 and TRBJ1-1 provide the parts outside the CDR3, is EAEVAQSPRYKITEKSQAVAFWCDPISGHATLYWYRQILGQGPELLVQFQDESVVDDSQLPKDRFSAERLKGVDSTLKIQPAELGDSAMYLCASSPDRTLMNTEAFFGQGTRLTVV.

There are a few counts of this clone. This rearrangement joins TRBV25-1 to TRBJ1-2; weak D call: TRBD1 (6 bases). The germline V and J ends were trimmed by 7 bases and 5 bases, with 11 bases remaining between them. This CDR3 is 12 amino acids long. CDR1 is MGHDK, CDR2 SYGVNS, per germline. The CDR3 is CASNGGAYGYTF. CDR3 DNA: TGTGCCAGCAATGGGGGCGCTTATGGCTACACCTTC.

The chain links TRBV5-1 to TRBJ2-7; 10 positions agree with TRBD1. The CDR3 runs 14 residues. The V gene end was trimmed by 3 bases and the J gene end by 4 bases; junction bases not matched to a gene: 4. Germline V lookup: CDR1 SGHRS, CDR2 YFSETQ. Here the CDR3 DNA reads TGCGCCAGCAGCTGGGACAGGGGTGGGTACGAGCAGTACTTC. This encodes CASSWDRGGYEQYF. Full variable domain (remainder filled in from reference TRBV5-1 and TRBJ2-7): KAGVTQTPRYLIKTRGQQVTLSCSPISGHRSVSWYQQTPGQGLQFLFEYFSETQRNKGNFPGRFSGRQFSNSRSEMNVSTLELGDSALYLCASSWDRGGYEQYFGPGTRLTVT.

This chain uses TRBV19 with TRBJ2-2, with 7 bases aligning to TRBD2. J was trimmed by 4 bases and V by 5 bases; bases with no gene match: 10. Germline loops: CDR1 LNHDA, CDR2 SQIVND (reference sequence). The CDR3 loop spans 16 amino acids. In nucleotides, the CDR3 is TGTGCCAGTAGTCGTCCTAGCGGATCTTCCACCGGGGAGCTGTTTTTT. Its protein is CASSRPSGSSTGELFF.

The chain carries TRBV19 and TRBJ1-5; 7 bases match TRBD1. The CDR3 is 15 amino acids. J was trimmed by 7 bases and V by 6 bases; bases with no gene match: 12. CDR1 is LNHDA and CDR2 is SQIVND in the germline V gene (reference sequence). The CDR3 here is CASSPSGGGVQPQHF. CDR3 sequence (DNA): TGTGCCAGTAGCCCTTCGGGAGGGGGCGTCCAGCCCCAGCATTTT.

The chain employs TRBV9 and TRBJ2-7; possible D gene TRBD1, 6 bases. This CDR3 comprises 14 residues. The germline V and J ends were trimmed by 3 bases and 1 base, with 11 bases remaining between them. CDR1 SGDLS and CDR2 YYNGEE come from the germline V gene. The DNA for the CDR3 is TGTGCCAGCAGCGAACAGGGTGGGTCCTACGAGCAGTACTTC. It translates to CASSEQGGSYEQYF.

The rearrangement uses TRBV24-1 and TRBJ1-6, with D tentatively TRBD1 (5 bases). The V end was cut by 1 base, the J end by 9 bases, with 15 bases between. Germline CDR1 and CDR2: KGHDR and SFDVKD. The CDR3 length is 16 residues. Written as DNA, the CDR3 is TGTGCCACCAGTGATTTACGGGGGACCATAGGTTCACCCCTCCACTTT. It is translated as CATSDLRGTIGSPLHF.

The chain is built from TRBV19 and TRBJ1-3, with no clear D. The germline V gene encodes CDR1 LNHDA and CDR2 SQIVND (reference sequence). With 5 bases removed from V and 1 base from J, the gap between germline ends came to 18 bases. The CDR3 is made up of 17 amino acids. CDR3 loop: CASSWGGLVSSGNTIYF. CDR3 DNA: TGTGCCAGTAGTTGGGGAGGTCTGGTCTCTTCTGGAAACACCATATATTTT.

The rearrangement uses TRBV7-6 and TRBJ1-5; D unclear. Per germline, CDR1 SGHVS and CDR2 FNYEAQ. The CDR3 contains 16 residues. The V gene lost 5 bases and the J gene lost 1 base, with 15 bases spanning the gap. The CDR3 DNA reads as TGTGCCAGCAGCCCACTGGGCCCGGGGAGCAATCAGCCCCAGCATTTT. It translates to CASSPLGPGSNQPQHF. The full variable domain, rest sourced from reference TRBV7-6 and TRBJ1-5, is GAGVSQSPRYKVTKRGQDVALRCDPISGHVSLYWYRQALGQGPEFLTYFNYEAQQDKSGLPNDRFSAERPEGSISTLTIQRTEQRDSAMYRCASSPLGPGSNQPQHFGDGTRLSIL.

In the case of this clone: One end of the junction is discordant with germline, which a read error may explain. The chain uses TRBV12-3 or TRBV12-4 and TRBJ1-6; weak D call: TRBD1 (5 bases). This CDR3 spans 11 amino acids. CDR3 sequence: CASSLSGHTFF. CDR3 bases: TGTGCCAGCAGTTTATCTGGACATACGTTTTTT.

The chain recombines TRBV7-8 with TRBJ2-1; TRBD2 matches at 11 bases. This CDR3 comprises 16 residues. Germline CDR1 reads SGHVS; CDR2 reads FQNEAQ. The junction had 2 bases not matched to a gene; V was cut back by 4 bases and J by 0 bases. The DNA of the CDR3 is TGTGCCAGCAGCTACACTAGCGGGAGCTCCTACAATGAGCAGTTCTTC. Translation: CASSYTSGSSYNEQFF.

This chain joins TRBV10-3 and TRBJ1-5, with D perhaps matching TRBD1 (5 bases). Deletions cut 0 bases from V and 11 bases from J, with 8 bases between. CDR1 is ENHRY, CDR2 SYGVKD, per germline. CDR3 length: 12 amino acids. The CDR3 DNA follows: TGTGCCATCAGTGAGTCGAAAGGGGCCCAGCATTTT. As protein: CAISESKGAQHF.

The chain uses TRBV19 and TRBJ1-3, with TRBD1 matching 7 bases. Trimming removed 10 bases from V and 2 bases from J; junction bases left unmatched: 8. The CDR3 consists of 14 residues. Looked up from germline, CDR1 is LNHDA and CDR2 is SQIVND (reference sequence). CDR3 nucleotides: TGTGCCACCGGGGACAGCCACGCTGGAAACACCATATATTTT. As protein: CATGDSHAGNTIYF. Filled out from reference TRBV19 and TRBJ1-3, the complete variable domain reads DGGITQSPKYLFRKEGQNVTLSCEQNLNHDAMYWYRQDPGQGLRLIYYSQIVNDFQKGDIAEGYSVSREKKESFPLTVTSAQKNPTAFYLCATGDSHAGNTIYFGEGSWLTVV.

The chain links TRBV18 to TRBJ1-5; maybe TRBD1 (6 bases). Trimming removed 2 bases from V and 5 bases from J, with 10 bases in between. CDR1 and CDR2 (germline): KGHSH, LQKENI. The CDR3 loop spans 14 amino acids. CDR3 protein: CASSPVRGDQPQHF. The CDR3, as DNA: TGTGCCAGCTCACCAGTCAGGGGAGATCAGCCCCAGCATTTT.

This clone turned up a few times. The chain has TRBV7-2 and TRBJ2-7; 9 bases align to TRBD1. The ends lost 5 bases at V and 6 bases at J; junction bases unmatched: 11. Germline CDR1 reads SGHTA; CDR2 reads FQGNSA. CDR3 size: 15 residues. The CDR3 region is CASSPHGQGRSEQYF. CDR3 bases: TGTGCCAGCAGCCCCCATGGACAGGGGAGGTCCGAGCAGTACTTC. Combining the CDR3 with reference TRBV7-2 and TRBJ2-7 gives the whole variable domain GAGVSQSPSNKVTEKGKDVELRCDPISGHTALYWYRQSLGQGLEFLIYFQGNSAPDKSGLPSDRFSAERTGGSVSTLTIQRTQQEDSAVYLCASSPHGQGRSEQYFGPGTRLTVT.

The rearrangement links TRBV6-5 to TRBJ1-2; unclear D gene. The V gene's germline CDR1 is MNHEY and CDR2 SVGAGI. The V end lost 0 bases, the J end lost 7 bases, and 9 bases lay between the germline ends. The CDR3 extends over 13 amino acids. As DNA, the CDR3 is TGTGCCAGCAGTTACTCGAGAGGGCCTGGCTACACCTTC. Translation gives CASSYSRGPGYTF.

The chain has TRBV7-2 and TRBJ1-3; tentative D call: TRBD1 (6 bases). Germline assignment: CDR1 SGHTA and CDR2 FQGNSA. The CDR3 runs 16 residues. V lost 5 bases to trimming and J lost 0 bases, with 14 bases between them. CDR3 nucleotides: TGTGCCAGCAGCATCCGGACAGATCCCTCTGGAAACACCATATATTTT. Translated: CASSIRTDPSGNTIYF.